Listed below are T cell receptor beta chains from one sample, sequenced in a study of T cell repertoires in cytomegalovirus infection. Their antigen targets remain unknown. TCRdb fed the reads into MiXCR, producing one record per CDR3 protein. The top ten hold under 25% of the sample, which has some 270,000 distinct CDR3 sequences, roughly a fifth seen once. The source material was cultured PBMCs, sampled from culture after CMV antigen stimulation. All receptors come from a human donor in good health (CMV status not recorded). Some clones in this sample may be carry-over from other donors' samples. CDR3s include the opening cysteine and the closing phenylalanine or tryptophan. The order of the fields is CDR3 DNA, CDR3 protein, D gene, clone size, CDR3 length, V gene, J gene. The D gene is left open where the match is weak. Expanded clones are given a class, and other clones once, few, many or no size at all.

cdr3_nt: TGTGCCAGCAGTATAGGGGTCCGCTCGGGCAATCAGCCCCAGCATTTT
cdr3_aa: CASSIGVRSGNQPQHF
d_call: -
clone_size: -
cdr3_length: 16
v_call: TRBV28
j_call: TRBJ1-5

cdr3_nt: TGTGCCAGCAGCTCGGGGTCCACCCTTCAAAACATTCAGTACTTC
cdr3_aa: CASSSGSTLQNIQYF
d_call: -
clone_size: many
cdr3_length: 15
v_call: TRBV7-9
j_call: TRBJ2-4

cdr3_nt: TGTGCCTGGACCCGACAGTTGAACACTGAAGCTTTCTTT
cdr3_aa: CAWTRQLNTEAFF
d_call: -
clone_size: -
cdr3_length: 13
v_call: TRBV30
j_call: TRBJ1-1

cdr3_nt: TGTGCCAGCAGTGAAACACAGGGCCTGGGACAGCCCCAGCATTTT
cdr3_aa: CASSETQGLGQPQHF
d_call: -
clone_size: -
cdr3_length: 15
v_call: TRBV2
j_call: TRBJ1-5

cdr3_nt: TGTGCCAGCAGCCAATCCCTAGCGGGAGGTGGCTACGAGCAGCACTTC
cdr3_aa: CASSQSLAGGGYEQHF
d_call: TRBD2
clone_size: -
cdr3_length: 16
v_call: TRBV4-2
j_call: TRBJ2-7

cdr3_nt: TGTGCCATCAGCTCTAGCGGGGGGAACACCGGGGAGCTGTTTTTT
cdr3_aa: CAISSSGGNTGELFF
d_call: TRBD2
clone_size: few
cdr3_length: 15
v_call: TRBV10-3
j_call: TRBJ2-2

cdr3_nt: TGTGCCAGTAGTATGATTGCAGGGGGCGCCTCTGGGGCCAACGTCCTGACTTTC
cdr3_aa: CASSMIAGGASGANVLTF
d_call: TRBD1
clone_size: -
cdr3_length: 18
v_call: TRBV19
j_call: TRBJ2-6

cdr3_nt: TGCAGCGTTGACGGACTAGCGAGCGCAGATACGCAGTATTTT
cdr3_aa: CSVDGLASADTQYF
d_call: TRBD2
clone_size: -
cdr3_length: 14
v_call: TRBV29-1
j_call: TRBJ2-3

cdr3_nt: TGTGCCAGCAGCGTGACAGGGAACGGCGAGCAGTACTTC
cdr3_aa: CASSVTGNGEQYF
d_call: TRBD1
clone_size: -
cdr3_length: 13
v_call: TRBV28
j_call: TRBJ2-7

cdr3_nt: TGTGCCAGCAGCCCAGTCGTTGGTGAAAAACTGTTTTTT
cdr3_aa: CASSPVVGEKLFF
d_call: -
clone_size: few
cdr3_length: 13
v_call: TRBV2
j_call: TRBJ1-4

cdr3_nt: TGTGCCAGCAGTGCGACTAGCGGGAGCTTCGAGCAGTACTTC
cdr3_aa: CASSATSGSFEQYF
d_call: TRBD2
clone_size: -
cdr3_length: 14
v_call: TRBV7-9
j_call: TRBJ2-7

cdr3_nt: TGTGCCAGCAGCTTAGATTTACCCGGGACAGGGCTCCTAGGCTACACCTTC
cdr3_aa: CASSLDLPGTGLLGYTF
d_call: TRBD1
clone_size: many
cdr3_length: 17
v_call: TRBV7-8
j_call: TRBJ1-2

cdr3_nt: TGTGCCAGCAGCTTAGCGAAAGGAAATCTAAATAAGGAGACCCAGTACTTC
cdr3_aa: CASSLAKGNLNKETQYF
d_call: -
clone_size: many
cdr3_length: 17
v_call: TRBV7-9
j_call: TRBJ2-5

cdr3_nt: TGCAGCGTAACTAGCGGGGACTCCTACGAGCAGTACTTC
cdr3_aa: CSVTSGDSYEQYF
d_call: TRBD2
clone_size: -
cdr3_length: 13
v_call: TRBV29-1
j_call: TRBJ2-7

cdr3_nt: TGTGCCAGCAGCGGCCCGGGACAGCCGTCGAATGGCTACACCTTC
cdr3_aa: CASSGPGQPSNGYTF
d_call: TRBD1
clone_size: few
cdr3_length: 15
v_call: TRBV9
j_call: TRBJ1-2

cdr3_nt: TGCAGTGCTGGGACTAGCGGGCTCGGAGCTACGCAGTATTTT
cdr3_aa: CSAGTSGLGATQYF
d_call: TRBD2
clone_size: few
cdr3_length: 14
v_call: TRBV20-1
j_call: TRBJ2-3

cdr3_nt: TGTGCCAGCAGCTTACCAGGGTGGAATGAGCAGTTCTTC
cdr3_aa: CASSLPGWNEQFF
d_call: -
clone_size: -
cdr3_length: 13
v_call: TRBV7-3
j_call: TRBJ2-1

cdr3_nt: TGTGCCAGCAGCTTGTTAGCGGGAGGTCACAATGAGCAGTTCTTC
cdr3_aa: CASSLLAGGHNEQFF
d_call: TRBD2
clone_size: -
cdr3_length: 15
v_call: TRBV5-6
j_call: TRBJ2-1

cdr3_nt: TGTGCCAGCAGCTTGATCGCTACAGGGGCCAACGTCCTGACTTTC
cdr3_aa: CASSLIATGANVLTF
d_call: -
clone_size: few
cdr3_length: 15
v_call: TRBV5-6
j_call: TRBJ2-6

cdr3_nt: TGTGCCAGCAGCCATAACGGATTAAACTATGGCTACACCTTC
cdr3_aa: CASSHNGLNYGYTF
d_call: -
clone_size: -
cdr3_length: 14
v_call: TRBV5-4
j_call: TRBJ1-2

cdr3_nt: TGTGCCAGCGGGGGACTCGGCAGGAACGAGCAGTACTTC
cdr3_aa: CASGGLGRNEQYF
d_call: -
clone_size: few
cdr3_length: 13
v_call: TRBV7-2
j_call: TRBJ2-7

cdr3_nt: TGTGCCAGCAGTTCCCACGCCCCCGGGACTCGCGGCGAGCAGTACTTC
cdr3_aa: CASSSHAPGTRGEQYF
d_call: -
clone_size: many
cdr3_length: 16
v_call: TRBV6-1
j_call: TRBJ2-7

cdr3_nt: TGTGCCAGCAGCTCAAGCCCGCAGGGTGGCAATCAGCCCCAGCATTTT
cdr3_aa: CASSSSPQGGNQPQHF
d_call: -
clone_size: few
cdr3_length: 16
v_call: TRBV7-8
j_call: TRBJ1-5

cdr3_nt: TGCAGTGCTAGACCCGTGTGGGCAGCCCGACCCTACGAGCAGTACTTC
cdr3_aa: CSARPVWAARPYEQYF
d_call: -
clone_size: -
cdr3_length: 16
v_call: TRBV20-1
j_call: TRBJ2-7

cdr3_nt: TGTGCCAGCAGCCAGGACAGGGGCGGAAGCGGGGAGCTGTTTTTT
cdr3_aa: CASSQDRGGSGELFF
d_call: TRBD1
clone_size: -
cdr3_length: 15
v_call: TRBV7-2
j_call: TRBJ2-2

cdr3_nt: TGTGCCAGCAGCTTCCTAGTGGATACGCAGTATTTT
cdr3_aa: CASSFLVDTQYF
d_call: -
clone_size: many
cdr3_length: 12
v_call: TRBV7-9
j_call: TRBJ2-3

cdr3_nt: TGTGCCAGCAGTTTTTACCTAAGCTCCTACAATGAGCAGTTCTTC
cdr3_aa: CASSFYLSSYNEQFF
d_call: -
clone_size: few
cdr3_length: 15
v_call: TRBV28
j_call: TRBJ2-1

cdr3_nt: TGTGCCAGCAGTGAAGCATGGGACACTGAAGCTTTCTTT
cdr3_aa: CASSEAWDTEAFF
d_call: -
clone_size: -
cdr3_length: 13
v_call: TRBV6-1
j_call: TRBJ1-1

cdr3_nt: TGTGCCAGCAGTCTAGCGGGAATTACCTACAATGAGCAGTTCTTC
cdr3_aa: CASSLAGITYNEQFF
d_call: TRBD2
clone_size: few
cdr3_length: 15
v_call: TRBV6-2/TRBV6-3
j_call: TRBJ2-1

cdr3_nt: TGTGCCAGCAGCTTGGACAGGTTCACAGATACGCAGTATTTT
cdr3_aa: CASSLDRFTDTQYF
d_call: TRBD1
clone_size: many
cdr3_length: 14
v_call: TRBV7-2
j_call: TRBJ2-3

cdr3_nt: TGTGCCAGCAGTTACGGACTACTAACACCCAACAATGAGCAGTTCTTC
cdr3_aa: CASSYGLLTPNNEQFF
d_call: -
clone_size: few
cdr3_length: 16
v_call: TRBV6-2/TRBV6-3
j_call: TRBJ2-1

cdr3_nt: TGTGCCATCAGTGAGTCTACAAAAGAATCTGGCTACACCTTC
cdr3_aa: CAISESTKESGYTF
d_call: -
clone_size: -
cdr3_length: 14
v_call: TRBV10-3
j_call: TRBJ1-2

cdr3_nt: TGTGCCAGCAGTACGCCCGACAGGGGCGGAAACACCATATATTTT
cdr3_aa: CASSTPDRGGNTIYF
d_call: TRBD1
clone_size: -
cdr3_length: 15
v_call: TRBV28
j_call: TRBJ1-3

cdr3_nt: TGTGCTAGTGGTTTGCTCGGGACGGCCGCGCGGTACTTC
cdr3_aa: CASGLLGTAARYF
d_call: -
clone_size: few
cdr3_length: 13
v_call: TRBV12-5
j_call: TRBJ2-5

cdr3_nt: TGCGCCAGCAGCCCCAAAGATACGCAGTATTTT
cdr3_aa: CASSPKDTQYF
d_call: -
clone_size: -
cdr3_length: 11
v_call: TRBV4-1
j_call: TRBJ2-3

cdr3_nt: TGTGCCACCGGGACAGGGGGCAATAGGGGAAACACCATATATTTT
cdr3_aa: CATGTGGNRGNTIYF
d_call: TRBD1
clone_size: few
cdr3_length: 15
v_call: TRBV19
j_call: TRBJ1-3

cdr3_nt: TGTGCCAGCAGTCAGGGGACCTATGGCTACACCTTC
cdr3_aa: CASSQGTYGYTF
d_call: -
clone_size: -
cdr3_length: 12
v_call: TRBV6-2/TRBV6-3
j_call: TRBJ1-2

cdr3_nt: TGCGCCAGCAGCCAAGATCCCGGGGGACTAGCGGGAGGACGGTCCTACGAGCAGTACTTC
cdr3_aa: CASSQDPGGLAGGRSYEQYF
d_call: TRBD2
clone_size: few
cdr3_length: 20
v_call: TRBV4-3
j_call: TRBJ2-7

cdr3_nt: TGTGCCACCAGTGATTTGAAGAGGGACGGGGCAGATACGCAGTATTTT
cdr3_aa: CATSDLKRDGADTQYF
d_call: -
clone_size: -
cdr3_length: 16
v_call: TRBV24-1
j_call: TRBJ2-3

cdr3_nt: TGTGCCAGTAGTATAGTGGGGGCTAGGACTGAAGCTTTCTTT
cdr3_aa: CASSIVGARTEAFF
d_call: -
clone_size: few
cdr3_length: 14
v_call: TRBV19
j_call: TRBJ1-1

cdr3_nt: TGTGCCAGCTCACCATCCCAACAGAGCAATCAGCCCCAGCATTTT
cdr3_aa: CASSPSQQSNQPQHF
d_call: -
clone_size: many
cdr3_length: 15
v_call: TRBV18
j_call: TRBJ1-5

cdr3_nt: TGTGCCAGCAGTTTATCTCGCCCGGGGAATCAGCCCCAGCATTTT
cdr3_aa: CASSLSRPGNQPQHF
d_call: -
clone_size: -
cdr3_length: 15
v_call: TRBV27
j_call: TRBJ1-5

cdr3_nt: TGTGCCTGTACTAGCGGGAGTACAGATACGCAGTATTTT
cdr3_aa: CACTSGSTDTQYF
d_call: TRBD2
clone_size: few
cdr3_length: 13
v_call: TRBV30
j_call: TRBJ2-3

cdr3_nt: TGTGCCAGCAGTATGACAGGACCGTGGGAGACCCAGTACTTC
cdr3_aa: CASSMTGPWETQYF
d_call: -
clone_size: -
cdr3_length: 14
v_call: TRBV27
j_call: TRBJ2-5

cdr3_nt: TGTGCCAGCAGTCTACAGGGATCTGGAGCTTTCTTT
cdr3_aa: CASSLQGSGAFF
d_call: -
clone_size: few
cdr3_length: 12
v_call: TRBV12-3/TRBV12-4
j_call: TRBJ1-1

cdr3_nt: TGTGCCAGTAGTCTGCTTCTTCTCGGGGAGCAGTTCTTC
cdr3_aa: CASSLLLLGEQFF
d_call: -
clone_size: -
cdr3_length: 13
v_call: TRBV19
j_call: TRBJ2-1

cdr3_nt: TGTGCCAGTAGTCCGGTGCGGGGAAAGACTGAAGCTTTCTTT
cdr3_aa: CASSPVRGKTEAFF
d_call: -
clone_size: -
cdr3_length: 14
v_call: TRBV19
j_call: TRBJ1-1

cdr3_nt: TGCGCCAGCACCGCGGGAGACCGTAGCACAGATACGCAGTATTTT
cdr3_aa: CASTAGDRSTDTQYF
d_call: TRBD2
clone_size: -
cdr3_length: 15
v_call: TRBV5-1
j_call: TRBJ2-3

cdr3_nt: TGCAGTGCAGGGAGGGGTAGCGGGGGGTTTTTTCGCGGAAACATTCAGTACTTC
cdr3_aa: CSAGRGSGGFFRGNIQYF
d_call: TRBD2
clone_size: few
cdr3_length: 18
v_call: TRBV20-1
j_call: TRBJ2-4

cdr3_nt: TGTGCCAGCAGAACCGGACAGGGGGACCAGCCCCAGCATTTT
cdr3_aa: CASRTGQGDQPQHF
d_call: TRBD1
clone_size: many
cdr3_length: 14
v_call: TRBV6-6
j_call: TRBJ1-5

cdr3_nt: TGTGCCAGCAGTGAGGGGGGAGGCAATCAGCCCCAGCATTTT
cdr3_aa: CASSEGGGNQPQHF
d_call: -
clone_size: few
cdr3_length: 14
v_call: TRBV6-4
j_call: TRBJ1-5

cdr3_nt: TGTGCCAGCAGGGAAACAGGGAACACTGAAGCTTTCTTT
cdr3_aa: CASRETGNTEAFF
d_call: -
clone_size: -
cdr3_length: 13
v_call: TRBV12-3/TRBV12-4
j_call: TRBJ1-1

cdr3_nt: TGTGCCAGCAGTTACAATGCAGGGACAGATACGCAGTATTTT
cdr3_aa: CASSYNAGTDTQYF
d_call: -
clone_size: few
cdr3_length: 14
v_call: TRBV6-5
j_call: TRBJ2-3

cdr3_nt: TGTGCCAGCAGTACAACTTCGGGACAGCCGTCAATAGGGTCCTACGAGCAGTACTTC
cdr3_aa: CASSTTSGQPSIGSYEQYF
d_call: TRBD1
clone_size: -
cdr3_length: 19
v_call: TRBV25-1
j_call: TRBJ2-7

cdr3_nt: TGTGCCAGCAGCCCTATCGTTTCCAGCGGTTCGTCCTACAATGAGCAGTTCTTC
cdr3_aa: CASSPIVSSGSSYNEQFF
d_call: -
clone_size: once
cdr3_length: 18
v_call: TRBV7-9
j_call: TRBJ2-1

cdr3_nt: TGTGCCAGCAGTTATGGGGGTAGCACTGAAGCTTTCTTT
cdr3_aa: CASSYGGSTEAFF
d_call: -
clone_size: many
cdr3_length: 13
v_call: TRBV6-5
j_call: TRBJ1-1

cdr3_nt: TGTGCCAGCAGTGGATCCCTGGACAGGGTCGGGCAGCCCCAGCATTTT
cdr3_aa: CASSGSLDRVGQPQHF
d_call: TRBD1
clone_size: -
cdr3_length: 16
v_call: TRBV6-2/TRBV6-3
j_call: TRBJ1-5

cdr3_nt: TGTGCCAGTAGTTCCCGACTAGCGGGGCGGCAAGGGACCAAAAACATTCAGTACTTC
cdr3_aa: CASSSRLAGRQGTKNIQYF
d_call: TRBD2
clone_size: -
cdr3_length: 19
v_call: TRBV19
j_call: TRBJ2-4

cdr3_nt: TGTGCCAGCAGCTTGGGCCCCGAGGATGGCTACACCTTC
cdr3_aa: CASSLGPEDGYTF
d_call: -
clone_size: -
cdr3_length: 13
v_call: TRBV5-5
j_call: TRBJ1-2